This T cell receptor (beta chain) was captured in a study of cytomegalovirus exposure and HLA in healthy donors. Study-wide results and limits: With high specificity and sensitivity, the classifier reportedly diagnosed cytomegalovirus status. A few V segments could not be told apart, such as TRBV6-2 and TRBV6-3, and were left out. Versus the 666-donor mean, an Asian-associated ancestry cluster reportedly showed fewer N-insertions in a later analysis. In a later analysis, around 18,000 TCR beta sequences were associated with HLA alleles at 0.05 false discovery rate.

A single count supports this clone. Its antigen is undetermined. Both 60 Vbeta primers and 13 Jbeta primers went into the PCR. Assay: immunoSEQ multiplex PCR; the TCRdb copy retains only in-frame clones and omits some. The top ten hold 3.5% to 5% of the sample, which has under 250,000 clones, roughly 85% seen once. CDR1 is SGDLS, CDR2 YYNGEE, per germline. V lost 0 bases, J lost 9 bases, and 7 bases lay in between. The CDR3 sequence is 13 residues long. The receptor was isolated from a woman aged 30 to 39 in good health and CMV-seropositive. This chain uses TRBV9 with TRBJ1-6; unclear D gene. Sequenced material: PBMCs. CDR3 residues: CASSVGASSPLHF. Written as DNA, the CDR3 is TGTGCCAGCAGCGTAGGGGCCAGTTCACCCCTCCACTTT.